These 19 T cell receptor beta chains came from one sample sequenced in a study of T cell responses to AZD1222 COVID-19 vaccine. The table came from immunoSEQ multiplex PCR; TCRdb's copy has only in-frame clones and leaves some out. The data show more than 90,000 clones, about nine tenths seen once. The specimen comprised peripheral blood, sampled 28 days after the second AZD1222 dose. The receptor source for this set is an adult who received the AZD1222 COVID-19 vaccine.

This chain connects TRBV11-2 to TRBJ2-7, with D unclear. The germline V gene has CDR1 SGHAT and CDR2 FQNNGV. This CDR3 spans 12 amino acids. V was cut by 5 bases and J by 1 base, with 6 bases left in between. The CDR3 DNA is TGTGCCAGCAGCGCATGGTCCTACGAGCAGTACTTC. Translated, it gives CASSAWSYEQYF.

CDR3 DNA: TGTGCCACGACATCCGGGACTAGCGGATCCCAAGAGACCCAGTACTTC. Encoded protein: CATTSGTSGSQETQYF. The J gene is TRBJ2-5, the V gene TRBV10-3; 11 nucleotides agree with TRBD2. V was pared by 10 bases and J by 1 base, with 11 bases of the junction left unmatched. Germline CDR1 ENHRY, CDR2 SYGVKD. This CDR3 has 16 residues.

This chain uses TRBV10-1 with TRBJ2-3, with unresolved D. Germline CDR1 WNHNN, CDR2 SYGVQD (reference sequence). There are 14 residues in the CDR3. V was trimmed by 0 bases and J by 6 bases, leaving 10 bases between them. The CDR3: CASSESNQRDTQYF. CDR3 DNA sequence: TGCGCCAGCAGTGAGTCCAATCAGAGGGATACGCAGTATTTT.

The chain joins TRBV7-9 to TRBJ2-5; D may match TRBD1 or TRBD2 (5 bases each). The CDR3 totals 15 residues. Trimming took off 5 bases at V and 4 bases at J, with 17 bases between the two ends. CDR1 is SEHNR and CDR2 is FQNEAQ in the germline V gene (reference sequence). CDR3 in DNA: TGTGCCAGCAGCCCTGGGACCAATGTCTTAGAGACCCAGTACTTC. It is translated as CASSPGTNVLETQYF.

The rearrangement links TRBV14 to TRBJ2-2, with 9 bases aligning to TRBD1. The junction had 8 bases not matched to a gene; V was cut back by 4 bases and J by 5 bases. Germline assignment: CDR1 SGHDN and CDR2 FVKESK. This CDR3 has 16 amino acids. CDR3 region: CASSRFSGTGTGELFF. The CDR3 bases are TGTGCCAGCAGCCGATTTTCCGGGACAGGGACCGGGGAGCTGTTTTTT.

The V gene is TRBV6-5, the J gene TRBJ1-2; the match to TRBD1 covers 7 bases. The CDR3 has 12 residues. CDR1 is MNHEY and CDR2 is SVGAGI in the germline V gene. V shed 7 bases and J 6 bases; nucleotides not matched to a gene: 5. The CDR3 sequence is CASTYRGNGYTF. The CDR3 DNA is TGTGCCAGCACCTACAGGGGCAATGGCTACACCTTC.

The V gene is TRBV5-6, the J gene TRBJ1-2; 8 bases are a match to TRBD1. Germline V CDR1 and CDR2: SGHDT, YYEEEE. This CDR3 is 17 amino acids long. Trimming took 0 bases from V and 2 from J; bases not matched to a gene: 9. DNA for the CDR3: TGTGCCAGCAGCTTGGGGATCCAGGGGGCGGAAAACTATGGCTACACCTTC. The encoded protein is CASSLGIQGAENYGYTF.

This clone was observed a handful of times. The chain has TRBV25-1 and TRBJ2-7, with D maybe TRBD1 (6 bases). The CDR3 runs to 15 residues. V gave up 3 bases and J gave up 1 base, with 13 bases separating them. Germline V gene lookup returns CDR1 MGHDK and CDR2 SYGVNS. The CDR3 sequence: CASSEPGDLSYEQYF. In DNA form, the CDR3 reads TGTGCCAGCAGTGAGCCAGGGGATCTTTCCTACGAGCAGTACTTC.

The V gene is TRBV6-5, the J gene TRBJ1-5; D not certain. CDR1 is MNHEY, CDR2 SVGAGI, per germline. Trimming cost V 2 bases and J 7 bases, with 9 bases left between them. There are 13 residues in the CDR3. The CDR3 sequence is CASSYGQSQPQHF. The DNA for the CDR3 is TGTGCCAGCAGTTACGGGCAGAGCCAGCCCCAGCATTTT.

This sequence joins TRBV6-5 and TRBJ2-7, with D possibly matching TRBD2 (6 bases). Germline V lookup: CDR1 MNHEY, CDR2 SVGAGI. Trimming took 6 bases from V and 0 from J, leaving 12 bases between them. The CDR3 has 14 amino acids. CDR3 coding DNA: TGTGCCAGCAGCCAACGACTAGGCTCCTACGAGCAGTACTTC. As protein: CASSQRLGSYEQYF.

The rearrangement joins TRBV2 to TRBJ2-5; D gene ambiguous. There are 14 residues in the CDR3. Germline CDR1 is SNHLY and CDR2 is FYNNEI. V was clipped by 5 bases and J by 2 bases, with 12 bases between them. DNA of the CDR3: TGTGCCAGCAGTCCCCTTCGCACTCAAGAGACCCAGTACTTC. Encoded protein: CASSPLRTQETQYF.

The rearrangement joins TRBV18 to TRBJ2-7; D remains ambiguous. Germline CDR1 and CDR2: KGHSH and LQKENI. This CDR3 is 14 amino acids long. Trimming left V 2 bases short and J 3 bases short, with 11 bases between. The CDR3 nucleotides read TGTGCCAGCTCACCATCCGGCAAAAGCTACGAGCAGTACTTC. It specifies CASSPSGKSYEQYF.

The rearrangement links TRBV6-5 to TRBJ2-5; D possibly uses TRBD1 or TRBD2 (5 bases each). The V end was cut by 6 bases, the J end by 5 bases, with 13 bases between. This CDR3 has 13 residues. Germline CDR1 reads MNHEY; CDR2 reads SVGAGI. The CDR3 sequence is CASSDLREETQYF. Here the CDR3 DNA reads TGTGCCAGCAGCGACCTCAGGGAGGAGACCCAGTACTTC.

This rearrangement joins TRBV19 to TRBJ2-7; 10 bases match TRBD2. From germline, CDR1 is LNHDA and CDR2 SQIVND (reference sequence). Trimming cost V 8 bases and J 0 bases; bases outside gene matches: 10. This CDR3 comprises 16 residues. The CDR3 nucleotides are TGTGCCAGTGGGCCCAGAGCGGGAGGGAACTCCTACGAGCAGTACTTC. Its protein is CASGPRAGGNSYEQYF.

DNA of the CDR3: TGTGCCAGCAGTTACGGACACCTGAACACCGGGGAGCTGTTTTTT. Protein product: CASSYGHLNTGELFF. The V gene is TRBV6-5, the J gene TRBJ2-2, with a possible D match to TRBD1 (5 bases). The CDR3 is 15 residues long. CDR1 is MNHEY, CDR2 SVGAGI, per germline. V was trimmed by 2 bases and J by 1 base, leaving 8 bases between them.

V usage is TRBV24-1 and J usage is TRBJ2-1, with D perhaps TRBD2 (5 bases). The germline CDR1 and CDR2 sequences are KGHDR and SFDVKD. Trimming removed 2 bases from V and 7 bases from J, with 14 bases in between. This CDR3 is built from 15 residues. The chain's CDR3 is CATSDSRFEGNEQFF. For the CDR3, the DNA is TGTGCCACCAGTGATTCAAGGTTTGAGGGAAATGAGCAGTTCTTC.

The rearrangement uses TRBV18 and TRBJ1-1, with D tentatively TRBD1 (5 bases). The CDR3 spans 15 residues. V shed 6 bases and J shed 0 bases, with 14 bases lying between them. From germline, CDR1 is KGHSH and CDR2 LQKENI. For the CDR3, the DNA is TGTGCCAGCTCGCCGACACAGGCGCTGAACACTGAAGCTTTCTTT. Encoded protein: CASSPTQALNTEAFF.

This chain connects TRBV3-1 (or the pseudogene TRBV3-2) to TRBJ2-1; TRBD2 matches 8 bases. The trim removed 5 bases at V and 0 bases at J, leaving 3 bases unmatched. CDR1 LGHDT and CDR2 YNNKEL come from the germline V gene (reference sequence). CDR3 length: 15 amino acids. DNA for the CDR3: TGTGCCAGCAGCGACGGGAGGGGCTCCTACAATGAGCAGTTCTTC. Translating gives CASSDGRGSYNEQFF.

The J gene is TRBJ1-6, the V gene TRBV6-4; D call uncertain. The length of the CDR3 is 15 residues. Germline V lookup: CDR1 MRHNA, CDR2 SNTAGT. The V end was cut by 2 bases, the J end by 5 bases, with 10 bases between. In nucleotides, the CDR3 is TGTGCCAGCAGTGACCGGACGGTAAATAATTCACCCCTCCACTTT. It encodes CASSDRTVNNSPLHF.